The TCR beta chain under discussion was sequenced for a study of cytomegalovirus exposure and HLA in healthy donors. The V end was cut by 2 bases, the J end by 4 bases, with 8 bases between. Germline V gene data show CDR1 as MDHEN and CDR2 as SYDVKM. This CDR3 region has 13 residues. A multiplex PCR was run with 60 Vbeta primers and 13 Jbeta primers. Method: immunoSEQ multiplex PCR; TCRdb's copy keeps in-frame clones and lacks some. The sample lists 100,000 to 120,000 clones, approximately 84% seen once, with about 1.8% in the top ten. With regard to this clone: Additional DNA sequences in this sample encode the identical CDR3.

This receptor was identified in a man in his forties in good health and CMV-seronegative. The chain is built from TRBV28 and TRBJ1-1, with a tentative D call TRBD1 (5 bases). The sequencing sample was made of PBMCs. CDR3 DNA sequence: TGTGCCAGCAGTTTAATCGGGGGCACTGAAGCTTTCTTT. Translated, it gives CASSLIGGTEAFF.